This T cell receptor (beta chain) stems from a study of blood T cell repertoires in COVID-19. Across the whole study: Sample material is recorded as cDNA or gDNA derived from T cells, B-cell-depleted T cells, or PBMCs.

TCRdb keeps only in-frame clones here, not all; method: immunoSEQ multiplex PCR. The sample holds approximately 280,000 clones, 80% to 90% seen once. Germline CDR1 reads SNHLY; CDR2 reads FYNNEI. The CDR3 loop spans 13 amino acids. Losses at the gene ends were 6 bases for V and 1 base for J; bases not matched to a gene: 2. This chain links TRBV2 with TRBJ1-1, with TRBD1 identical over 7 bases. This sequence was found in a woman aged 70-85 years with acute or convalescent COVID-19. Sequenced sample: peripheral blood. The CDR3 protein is CASRRTGNTEAFF. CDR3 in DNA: TGTGCCAGCAGGCGGACAGGGAACACTGAAGCTTTCTTT. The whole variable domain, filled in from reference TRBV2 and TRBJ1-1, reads EPEVTQTPSHQVTQMGQEVILRCVPISNHLYFYWYRQILGQKVEFLVSFYNNEISEKSEIFDDQFSVERPDGSNFTLKIRSTKLEDSAMYFCASRRTGNTEAFFGQGTRLTVV.